This TCR beta chain was sequenced in a study of blood T cell repertoires in COVID-19. Study information: Sources were T cells, B-cell-depleted T cells, or PBMCs; the material itself was cDNA or gDNA.

This clone was seen more than once but under ten times. Assay used: immunoSEQ multiplex PCR; TCRdb lists only in-frame clones, some missing. This table has approximately 100,000 clones, more than 70% appearing once. Trimming took 4 bases from V and 2 from J; bases not matched to a gene: 5. The CDR3 is 15 residues long. From germline, CDR1 is SGDLS and CDR2 YYNGEE. The V and J genes are TRBV9 and TRBJ2-2, with 7 bases matching TRBD1. The TCR comes from a woman of 80 years or more in a cohort sampled during active COVID-19. Sequencing was done on a sample of peripheral blood. The DNA for the CDR3 is TGTGCCAGCAGCCCCTGGACAGGCAACACCGGGGAGCTGTTTTTT. Translating it yields CASSPWTGNTGELFF.